Listed below are T cell receptor beta chains from one sample, sequenced in a study of cytomegalovirus exposure and HLA in healthy donors. Profiled with immunoSEQ multiplex PCR; TCRdb holds only in-frame clones, not every one. The data contain roughly 97,000 clones, around 81% of them singletons. The sequencing sample was made of PBMCs. All receptors come from a man between 35 and 55 years old in good health and CMV-seropositive. Both conserved end residues are part of each CDR3. Fields, in order: J gene, CDR3 length, V gene, CDR3 protein.

TRBJ2-5,18,TRBV7-8,CASSLAGGTTAYQETQYF
TRBJ2-3,14,TRBV7-3,CASSRGLGGYTQYF
TRBJ2-6,17,TRBV6-1,CASSGTGLLSGANVLTF
TRBJ1-1,13,TRBV7-8,CASSLWAGTEAFF
TRBJ1-2,13,TRBV2,CASSVEDRANIIF
TRBJ2-1,14,TRBV19,CASSSGTSYNEQFF
TRBJ2-3,16,TRBV15,CATSRGREGLQDTQYF
TRBJ2-1,15,TRBV5-4,CASSTGQGASNEQFF
TRBJ1-2,15,TRBV5-6,CASSLGVQGYPGYTF
TRBJ2-1,17,TRBV27,CASAGGWGRVTYNEQFF
TRBJ1-2,13,TRBV28,CASSVGQAYGYTF
TRBJ2-3,12,TRBV30,CAWSPSTDTQYF
TRBJ2-7,14,TRBV11-2,CASSSLVRLYEQYF
TRBJ2-1,15,TRBV19,CASTNRGGIRNEQFF
TRBJ2-5,13,TRBV27,CASSLNRGATQYF
TRBJ2-7,14,TRBV7-9,CASSSPGTAYEQYF
TRBJ2-1,12,TRBV15,CATSRQLNEQFF
TRBJ2-2,17,TRBV13,CASSSRLRGGNTGELFF
TRBJ2-3,12,TRBV4-1,CASSEGADTQYF
TRBJ2-7,15,TRBV28,CASSFGESLSYEQYF
TRBJ1-5,20,TRBV4-1,CASSQEVEAGGLYSNQPQHF
TRBJ1-5,14,TRBV10-2,CASSTTGTATPQHF
TRBJ1-3,15,TRBV28,CASSFYTKPGNTIYF
TRBJ2-3,14,TRBV30,CAWSVGGSSDTQYF
TRBJ2-1,16,TRBV28,CASTLTGLFPYNEQFF
TRBJ2-2,17,TRBV18,CASSPTETGANTGELFF
TRBJ2-7,15,TRBV11-2,CAISTGWGKSGEQYF
TRBJ2-7,15,TRBV6-5,CASSYGDRGTYEQYF
TRBJ2-5,15,TRBV5-1,CASSLGGTVEETQYF
TRBJ2-7,15,TRBV7-6,CASSLGVGEGYEQYF
TRBJ2-1,14,TRBV16,CASSQSGPYNEQFF
NA,15,TRBV18,CASSSDRGLFYEQYF
TRBJ1-1,15,TRBV28,CASSPPGTGVTEAFF
TRBJ1-6,13,TRBV6-4,CASSEDRGSPLHF
TRBJ2-7,14,TRBV7-2,CASSPRQGLYEQYF
TRBJ2-2,14,TRBV10-3,CAITTHEDTGELFF
TRBJ1-1,16,TRBV7-2,CASSLLRTGVNTEAFF
TRBJ1-1,13,TRBV6-5,CASHKPTGAEAFF
TRBJ1-1,14,TRBV27,CASRTVSGNTEAFF
TRBJ2-2,15,TRBV18,CASSPPWGDTGELFF
TRBJ1-4,14,TRBV29-1,CSASREPKNEKLFF
TRBJ1-1,13,TRBV6-1,CASRREVGTEAFF
TRBJ2-1,11,TRBV19,CASSISHEQFF
TRBJ1-1,11,TRBV30,CAWSGGFEAFF
TRBJ2-7,14,TRBV11-2,CASSPGQGTYEQYF
TRBJ2-1,15,TRBV15,CATSRGQGLYNEQFF
TRBJ1-1,13,TRBV27,CASSLPGGGEAFF
TRBJ2-2,14,TRBV5-1,CASSPGTSTGELFF
TRBJ1-2,13,TRBV2,CASSGPGAGGYTF
TRBJ1-2,11,TRBV7-9,CASGGSYGYTF
TRBJ1-1,14,TRBV29-1,CSVPGQRGNTEAFF
TRBJ2-1,15,TRBV25-1,CASSEFVGGGDEQFF
TRBJ1-1,13,TRBV27,CASRDREFTEAFF
TRBJ1-1,15,TRBV4-1,CASSHPGQGLTEAFF
TRBJ1-1,16,TRBV18,CASSPQGAATGTEAFF
TRBJ1-2,13,TRBV6-1,CASSRQGPYGYTF
TRBJ2-3,15,TRBV2,CASRVDRGSTDTQYF